Listed below are T cell receptor beta chains from one sample, sequenced in a study of blood T cell repertoires in COVID-19. Some clones are missing from TCRdb's copy, which holds only in-frame ones; the method was immunoSEQ multiplex PCR. This table holds 350,000 to 450,000 clones, over 75% found once. Sequencing was performed on PBMCs or T cells enriched from blood (not recorded which). All receptors come from a man aged 30 to 45 who had recovered from COVID-19. Each CDR3 is given without its conserved first and last residue.

j_call cdr3_length v_call cdr3_aa
TRBJ1-5 12 TRBV2 ASRPGQGKQPQH
TRBJ1-4 11 TRBV19 ASSIGGYEKLF
TRBJ2-3 13 TRBV9 ASSVIGESTDTQY
TRBJ1-1 11 TRBV28 ASSFPGGTEAF
TRBJ1-6 15 TRBV27 ASSPPGSGVINSPLH
TRBJ1-4 15 TRBV28 ASSFSPQQGWNEKLF
TRBJ1-2 13 TRBV9 ASSVADSPTYGYT
TRBJ1-4 12 TRBV7-2 ASSFGGQGEKLF
TRBJ2-5 13 TRBV5-1 ASGIKGSKLETQY
TRBJ2-7 14 TRBV5-4 ASSLGSRAGRDEQY
TRBJ1-1 10 TRBV18 ASSLILLPAF
TRBJ2-5 12 TRBV6-5 ASSPQGAWETQY
TRBJ1-5 13 TRBV28 ASSIFGTGNQPQH
TRBJ1-6 15 TRBV7-9 ASSFSPGGDYNSPLH
TRBJ2-3 13 TRBV24-1 ATSVLQGPRDTQY
TRBJ2-1 13 TRBV3-1/TRBV3-2 ASSHTSPKGSEQF
TRBJ1-2 11 TRBV5-1 ASSSQTGSGYT
TRBJ2-5 12 TRBV30 AWSPGTGQETQY
TRBJ1-2 11 TRBV28 AILQDRDYGYT
TRBJ2-3 13 TRBV6-5 ATVEGGASTDTQY
TRBJ1-1 12 TRBV2 ASSDQGSDTEAF
TRBJ2-1 13 TRBV19 ASSVAGGPLNEQF
TRBJ1-1 12 TRBV6-6 ASTYLRGNTEAF
TRBJ2-3 12 TRBV7-9 ASSSPGLTDTQY
TRBJ1-4 14 TRBV28 ASSKGQTATNEKLF
TRBJ2-1 13 TRBV28 ASSSPGQGDNEQF
TRBJ1-5 11 TRBV2 ASRYLSNQPQH
TRBJ2-5 12 TRBV5-5 ASSSGTGVETQY
TRBJ2-2 12 TRBV5-1 ASSSLAGAGELF
TRBJ2-7 13 TRBV25-1 ASSDRDRATGEQY
TRBJ2-7 11 TRBV19 ASSPGHLYEQY
TRBJ2-7 14 TRBV7-8 ASSSMPPPSSYEQY